This T cell receptor beta chain is from a study of T cells in women clearing cervical HPV infection. Study conclusions and caveats: Unknown T-cell numbers per sample may underlie the richness differences.

Assay: immunoSEQ multiplex PCR; the TCRdb copy retains only in-frame clones and omits some. The sample holds tens of thousands of clones. For this clone: What it recognizes is unknown.

Sequencing used blood buffy coat. The clonotype was recovered from a woman aged 18 to 69 with a cervical HPV16 infection that either progressed to CIN3+ or cleared (not recorded which).

CDR3 region: CASSLPGGDSPLHF. The CDR3 DNA, read in part, is TGTGCCAGCAGCTTACCAGGTGGCGATTCACCC. V gene TRBV7-2 combines with J gene TRBJ1-6, with D hard to call. The read finishes 3 residues shy of the CDR3 end, and the germline J gene is used to complete it. CDR1 is SGHTA, CDR2 FQGNSA, per germline. The CDR3 is made up of 14 amino acids. Deletions cut 2 bases from V and 8 bases from J, with 10 bases between.